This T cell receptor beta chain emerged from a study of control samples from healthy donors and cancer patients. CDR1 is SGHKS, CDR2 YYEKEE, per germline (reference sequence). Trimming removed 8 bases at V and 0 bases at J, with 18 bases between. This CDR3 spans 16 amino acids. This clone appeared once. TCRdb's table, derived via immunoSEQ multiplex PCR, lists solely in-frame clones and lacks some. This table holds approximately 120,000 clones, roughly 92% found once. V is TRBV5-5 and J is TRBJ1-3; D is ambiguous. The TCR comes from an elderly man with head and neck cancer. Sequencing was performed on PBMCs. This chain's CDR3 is CASLGSLPRSGNTIYF. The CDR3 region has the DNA TGTGCCAGTTTGGGCAGCTTGCCCCGCTCTGGAAACACCATATATTTT. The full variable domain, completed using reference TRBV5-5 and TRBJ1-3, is DAGVTQSPTHLIKTRGQQVTLRCSPISGHKSVSWYQQVLGQGPQFIFQYYEKEERGRGNFPDRFSARQFPNYSSELNVNALLLGDSALYLCASLGSLPRSGNTIYFGEGSWLTVV.